These 14 T cell receptor beta chains originate from one sample sequenced in a study of OX40 agonist ivuxolimab in advanced cancers. The protocol was immunoSEQ multiplex PCR, while the TCRdb copy is restricted to in-frame clones and leaves out a portion. The sample holds under 85,000 clones, around nine tenths seen once. The input for sequencing was CD4+ or CD8+ T cells sorted from blood, taken in a trial of the OX40 agonist ivuxolimab. Receptors originate from an adult with an advanced solid tumor such as melanoma, head and neck, liver or kidney cancer.

This chain links TRBV2 with TRBJ1-5; D is uncertain. This CDR3 contains 13 residues. Deletions cut 4 bases from V and 8 bases from J, with 12 bases between. Germline V gene data show CDR1 as SNHLY and CDR2 as FYNNEI. The CDR3 here is CASSVGNWEPQHF. As DNA, the CDR3 is TGTGCCAGCAGTGTGGGCAATTGGGAGCCCCAGCATTTT.

The chain joins TRBV4-1 to TRBJ2-1, with D unclear. V lost 0 bases and J 10 bases, leaving 16 bases between the germline ends. CDR3 length: 15 amino acids. CDR1 is MGHRA and CDR2 is YSYEKL in the germline V gene. The CDR3 nucleotides are TGCGCCAGCAGCCAAGAAAGCATCGTTAAGAGAGAGCAGTTCTTC. This sequence encodes CASSQESIVKREQFF.

This chain uses TRBV5-1 with TRBJ1-4; 7 positions agree with TRBD1. This CDR3 is 17 amino acids long. The germline V gene has CDR1 SGHRS and CDR2 YFSETQ. V shed 3 bases, J shed 3 bases, and the junction held 11 bases outside the gene matches. The CDR3 DNA sequence: TGCGCCAGCAGCTACCGGGACAGTCGCGGGGCTAATGAAAAACTGTTTTTT. This sequence encodes CASSYRDSRGANEKLFF.

The chain has TRBV5-4 and TRBJ1-4, with a weak D call TRBD1 (5 bases). This CDR3 has 16 residues. From germline, CDR1 is SGHNT and CDR2 YYREEE (reference sequence). V lost 2 bases and J 0 bases, leaving 11 bases between the germline ends. The CDR3 region has the DNA TGTGCCAGCAGCTTTGGCGGGGCTACAACTAATGAAAAACTGTTTTTT. The encoded protein is CASSFGGATTNEKLFF.

This clone was picked up one time. This chain connects TRBV5-1 to TRBJ1-5; D gene ambiguous. Germline values: CDR1 SGHRS, CDR2 YFSETQ. V gave up 0 bases and J gave up 6 bases, with 13 bases separating them. The length of the CDR3 is 15 residues. The CDR3 loop is CASSLEGGNGQPQHF. The CDR3 DNA sequence: TGCGCCAGCAGCTTGGAAGGTGGGAATGGTCAGCCCCAGCATTTT.

This chain connects TRBV11-3 to TRBJ2-2; no clear D gene. Germline-derived CDR1 and CDR2 are SGHNT and YENEEA. V lost 3 bases to trimming and J lost 3 bases, with 2 bases between them. The CDR3 runs 12 residues. CDR3 region: CASSFHTGELFF. CDR3 DNA: TGTGCCAGCAGCTTCCACACCGGGGAGCTGTTTTTT.

The CDR3 DNA is TGTGCCAGCAGCCTTATCGGGAGCGACTACAATGAGCAGTTCTTC. Its translation: CASSLIGSDYNEQFF. This chain uses TRBV5-8 with TRBJ2-1; tentatively, D is TRBD2 (6 bases). V was pared by 4 bases and J by 3 bases, with 14 bases between. CDR1 is SGHTS and CDR2 is YDEGEE in the germline V gene. The CDR3 sequence is 15 residues long.

Written as DNA, the CDR3 is TGTGCCAGCTCACCCCTGACAGCTGATACGCAGTATTTT. This codes for CASSPLTADTQYF. This rearrangement joins TRBV18 to TRBJ2-3; D perhaps matches TRBD1 (5 bases). V gave up 3 bases and J gave up 6 bases, with 10 bases separating them. In germline, CDR1 is KGHSH, CDR2 LQKENI. This CDR3 spans 13 amino acids.

This clone was counted only a few times. This chain connects TRBV2 to TRBJ1-1; D not certain. CDR3 length: 13 amino acids. Germline assignment: CDR1 SNHLY and CDR2 FYNNEI. Trimming shortened V by 1 base and J by 0 bases, and 3 bases separated the two germline ends. CDR3 in amino acids: CASSEEVNTEAFF. In DNA form, the CDR3 reads TGTGCCAGCAGTGAAGAGGTGAACACTGAAGCTTTCTTT.

The chain employs TRBV28 and TRBJ2-6; D is ambiguous. The germline V and J ends were trimmed by 7 bases and 0 bases, with 10 bases remaining between them. CDR3 length: 15 amino acids. Germline V lookup: CDR1 MDHEN, CDR2 SYDVKM. The CDR3 bases are TGTGCCAGCATTCAGTCCTCCTCTGGGGCCAACGTCCTGACTTTC. Residues: CASIQSSSGANVLTF.

V usage is TRBV2 and J usage is TRBJ1-5; D possibly corresponds to TRBD1 (5 bases). Germline V gives CDR1 SNHLY, CDR2 FYNNEI. V lost 2 bases and J 7 bases, leaving 12 bases between the germline ends. CDR3 size: 14 residues. The CDR3 DNA reads TGTGCCAGCAGTGAAACGCTAGGGGTCCAGCCCCAGCATTTT. This gives the protein CASSETLGVQPQHF.

This clone has just one count. The V gene is TRBV5-1, the J gene TRBJ2-7; the D gene could be TRBD1 or TRBD2 (7 bases each). Trimming shortened V by 3 bases and J by 0 bases, and 13 bases separated the two germline ends. Germline CDR1 SGHRS, CDR2 YFSETQ. The CDR3 is 15 amino acids. The CDR3, as DNA: TGCGCCAGCAGCTCCCAGGGGGGGCTCTCCTACGAGCAGTACTTC. This codes for CASSSQGGLSYEQYF.

V is TRBV5-6 and J is TRBJ2-7; D ambiguous. In germline, CDR1 is SGHDT, CDR2 YYEEEE. This CDR3 contains 14 residues. Trimming cost V 5 bases and J 1 base, with 13 bases left between them. CDR3 protein: CASSILDRSYEQYF. CDR3 bases: TGTGCCAGCAGTATCCTGGATCGTTCCTACGAGCAGTACTTC.

V is TRBV29-1 and J is TRBJ2-3; D possibly corresponds to TRBD1 (5 bases). Trimming took 7 bases from V and 3 from J, leaving 5 bases between them. Germline V CDR1 and CDR2: SQVTM, ANQGSEA. The CDR3 spans 10 residues. The DNA of the CDR3 is TGCAGCGAGGGGACAGATACGCAGTATTTT. Protein sequence: CSEGTDTQYF.